Below are 5 T cell receptor beta chains sequenced from a single sample in a study of early T cells in non-severe SARS-CoV-2 infection. MiXCR was run by TCRdb on the 5' RACE reads, yielding one entry per CDR3 protein. The sample lists 70,000 to 85,000 distinct CDR3 sequences; 9% to 15% were seen once. Sequencing was performed on whole blood. These receptors originate from an adult who was a healthcare worker with PCR-confirmed SARS-CoV-2 infection or an uninfected control (not recorded which).

This clonotype was observed a few times. This rearrangement joins TRBV4-1 to TRBJ2-1; D call uncertain. In germline, CDR1 is MGHRA, CDR2 YSYEKL. This CDR3 region has 15 residues. V lost 6 bases and J lost 2, with 14 bases in between. The CDR3 region is CASRPAGSAYNEQFF. CDR3 bases: TGCGCCAGCAGACCTGCTGGCTCCGCCTACAATGAGCAGTTCTTC.

This clonotype showed up just a few times. The V gene is TRBV3-1, the J gene TRBJ2-1, with D hard to call. The CDR3 has 16 residues. CDR1 is LGHDT and CDR2 is YNNKEL in the germline V gene (reference sequence). The V and J ends lost 4 bases and 4 bases respectively, with 17 bases between them. The CDR3 loop is CASSPGRSNVYNEQFF. The CDR3, as DNA: TGTGCCAGCAGCCCAGGACGTAGCAATGTGTACAATGAGCAGTTCTTC.

This sequence joins TRBV20-1 and TRBJ1-3, with TRBD1 as a possible D gene (5 bases). From germline, CDR1 is DFQATT and CDR2 SNEGSKA (reference sequence). The CDR3 is made up of 14 amino acids. Between the trimmed V and J ends, which lost 5 bases and 0 bases, there was a span of 11 bases. The CDR3 region has the DNA TGCAGTGCTCGTTCGACAGTCTCTGGAAACACCATATATTTT. It codes for CSARSTVSGNTIYF.

The J gene is TRBJ1-1, the V gene TRBV3-1, with D possibly matching TRBD1 (5 bases). Trimming cost V 4 bases and J 7 bases, with 16 bases left between them. The CDR3 is made up of 14 amino acids. CDR1 LGHDT and CDR2 YNNKEL come from the germline V gene (reference sequence). CDR3 bases: TGTGCCAGCAGCCCGCGGGGGACCGCCATTGAAGCTTTCTTT. It specifies CASSPRGTAIEAFF.

This clonotype was counted at least ten times. CDR3: CASSDASSLSNEQFF. Written as DNA, the CDR3 is TGTGCCAGCAGTGACGCATCTAGTCTTAGCAATGAGCAGTTCTTC. This chain uses TRBV6-4 with TRBJ2-1; D uncertain. The CDR3 totals 15 residues. V lost 2 bases, J lost 6 bases, and 14 bases lay in between. CDR1 is MRHNA and CDR2 is SNTAGT in the germline V gene.